This T cell receptor (beta chain) is drawn from a study of T cells in Graves' hyperthyroidism and ophthalmopathy (dated by TCRdb to the late 2010s). Context from the whole study: Peripheral blood was collected at initial diagnosis, before any treatment. In addition, the study compared T-cell repertoires in thyroid tissue and in blood from over 5 Graves' hyperthyroidism patients. The paper reports TCR Vbeta CDR3 sequencing of approximately 140 peripheral blood samples: under 45 ophthalmopathy, approximately 74 hyperthyroidism and around 17 progressor patients. A discovery cohort of about 96 patients, approximately 45 with Graves' ophthalmopathy and 55 to 60 with stable Graves' hyperthyroidism, was used to find distinguishing TCR V-J signatures. Whether ophthalmopathy could be predicted prospectively was tested in an independent validation cohort made up of roughly 19 hyperthyroidism patients plus 17 patients who later progressed to ophthalmopathy. For training and testing, the roughly 97 patients in the discovery cohort were randomly divided in a 7:3 ratio. Once sampling was done, hyperthyroidism patients were given methimazole at a starting dose of 30 mg daily, whereas ophthalmopathy patients were given high-dose intravenous methylprednisolone.

CDR1 and CDR2 (DFQATT, SNEGSKA) derive from the germline V gene (reference sequence). The CDR3 contains 17 residues, cysteine and phenylalanine counted. The read is trimmed to its CDR3 DNA, 51 bases read in frame from base 1. Germline trimming: 7 bases from V, 0 bases from J; junction bases outside gene matches: 12. This clonotype occurred many times. Its antigen is currently not known. Nothing much larger sits one base from this clone, and base qualities are not available. TCR beta CDR3 regions were amplified from RNA transcripts. A first-round RT-PCR of the TCR CDR3 used the HTBI primer set with the Qiagen OneStep RT-PCR kit. Libraries were constructed in a second round of multiplex PCR, after which size selection and purification were carried out. Sequencing of the libraries was done on an Illumina HiSeq2000 using paired-end 100 bp reads. The study's processing was this. SOAPnuke was used to process the raw data, removing reads that contained adapters or uncalled bases, had a mean Phred below 15, or lacked an exact match to the constant primer or identifier. High-quality paired reads were merged with COPE v1.2.5, and unique nucleotide sequences were defined as clonotypes. Clonotypes were aligned to IMGT TRBV, TRBD and TRBJ reference segments using MiTCR v1.1. Analysis was restricted to V-J combinations with a frequency above 0.0001, which covered 98% to 99.2% of repertoires. The TCS score was defined as F50 (clonal expansion) divided by E x V (chaos), with BLOSUM62-based TCRdist calculated between CDR3 peptides within each V-J. Welch's t-statistics and random forest reduced 450 to 600 V-J features to 10 to 15, which were used in a naive Bayes classifier (R e1071). TCRdb reprocessing: public reads trimmed at Q25 with fastp, clones called with MiXCR, in-frame beta chains kept. One record per CDR3 amino acid sequence lists the most common genes and DNA. TCRdb, not the authors, supplied the V and J calls. This sample is represented by 380,000 or so distinct CDR3 sequences; over 11% of them were singletons. Around 24% of the sample comes from the top ten.

A patient counted as having stable Graves' hyperthyroidism if no progression to ophthalmopathy occurred over 18 months of follow-up. The hyperthyroidism patients were between 18 and 65 years old and newly diagnosed, with a disease duration of less than 2 months. Exclusion was applied to patients with uncontrolled infections, other autoimmune diseases, pregnancy or lactation. Clinical symptoms, serum thyroxine and TRAb, thyroid ultrasound, and orbital computed tomography formed the basis for the diagnoses. PBMCs were separated from about 10 ml of fresh peripheral blood using Ficoll-Paque density gradient centrifugation. Trizol reagent was used to extract total RNA, and RNA quality was then checked on an Agilent 2100 Bioanalyzer. The paper as a whole reports these results and caveats: In cross-validation, a model built on a 13 V-J signature told ophthalmopathy apart from stable hyperthyroidism with 85% to 90% sensitivity and roughly 81% specificity, and in testing the same model reached 80%/75%. Blood samples also contained most of the expanded thyroid clonotypes (frequency above 0.001), which suggests that blood repertoires may reflect thyroid immune responses. In validation, the model predicted progression to ophthalmopathy a median of roughly six months before onset, with approximately 70% sensitivity and roughly 77% specificity. No statistical method was used to fix the sample size in advance, and group allocation was not hidden from the investigators.

The sequence is built from TRBV20-1 and TRBJ1-5; the central 10 bases match TRBD1. Material for sequencing was blood. This receptor was taken from a woman in her thirties with Graves' hyperthyroidism. CDR3 protein: CSGLTGGRSNSNQPQHF. The DNA reads as follows: TGCAGTGGCTTGACAGGGGGCCGTTCTAATAGCAATCAGCCCCAGCATTTT.